The T cell receptor beta chain under discussion was sequenced for a study of control samples from healthy donors and cancer patients. V was pared by 6 bases and J by 2 bases, with 17 bases between. This CDR3 spans 15 amino acids. Per germline, CDR1 KGHSH and CDR2 LQKENI. Here immunoSEQ multiplex PCR was the method, and the copy in TCRdb shows in-frame clones only, minus some. The sample gives 21,000 or so clones, approximately 85% of which show up once; approximately 40% is in the top ten. This clone was seen only a few times. The receptor's source is a man aged 60 to 75 with head and neck cancer. This chain connects TRBV18 to TRBJ2-7; maybe TRBD2 (5 bases). Sequencing input: PBMCs. In DNA, the CDR3 is TGTGCCAGCTCTACTTCGGGAAATCGGGCCTACGAGCAGTACTTC. It yields the protein CASSTSGNRAYEQYF.